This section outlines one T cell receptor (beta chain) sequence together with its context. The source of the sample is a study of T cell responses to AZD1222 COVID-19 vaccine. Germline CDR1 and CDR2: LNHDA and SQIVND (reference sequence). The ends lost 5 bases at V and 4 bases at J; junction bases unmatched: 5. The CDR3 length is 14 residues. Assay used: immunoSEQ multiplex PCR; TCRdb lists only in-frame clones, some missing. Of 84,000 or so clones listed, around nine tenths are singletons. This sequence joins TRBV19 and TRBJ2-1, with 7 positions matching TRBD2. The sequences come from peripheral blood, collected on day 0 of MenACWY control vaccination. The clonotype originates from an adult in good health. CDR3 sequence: CASSGLAEYNEQFF. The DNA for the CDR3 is TGTGCCAGTAGTGGTCTAGCGGAGTACAATGAGCAGTTCTTC.